This is a list of T cell receptor beta chains from one sample in a study of blood T cell repertoires in COVID-19. The protocol was immunoSEQ multiplex PCR, while the TCRdb copy is restricted to in-frame clones and leaves out a portion. The sample contains about 80,000 clones, about four fifths of which appear only once. The material sequenced was peripheral blood. The receptors here all came from a man older than 75 with acute or convalescent COVID-19. Both conserved end residues are part of each CDR3. A D gene is named only where the DNA matches it firmly. Size is stated for part of the rows, as once, few or many counts, or as a class when the clone is expanded.

>.|TRBV12-3/TRBV12-4|.|TRBJ1-2|13
CASSTPKRYGYTF
TGTGCCAGCAGTACTCCGAAGCGGTATGGCTACACCTTC
>.|TRBV2|TRBD2|TRBJ2-1|14
CASWGGGTNNEQFF
TGTGCCAGCTGGGGCGGGGGGACGAACAATGAGCAGTTCTTC
>.|TRBV30|TRBD2|TRBJ2-1|14
CAWSASGGGGEQFF
TGTGCCTGGAGTGCTAGCGGGGGAGGGGGTGAGCAGTTCTTC
>.|TRBV19|.|TRBJ1-6|14
CASREVEIKSPLHF
TGTGCCAGTAGAGAGGTCGAGATTAAGTCACCCCTCCACTTT
>.|TRBV10-3|.|TRBJ1-3|14
CAISGFMGADTIYF
TGTGCCATCAGTGGCTTCATGGGGGCTGACACCATATATTTT
>.|TRBV6-5|TRBD1|TRBJ1-5|14
CASREGTGNQPQHF
TGTGCCAGCAGGGAGGGGACAGGGAATCAGCCCCAGCATTTT
>few|TRBV19|.|TRBJ2-2|16
CASTPRTPANTGELFF
TGTGCCAGTACCCCGCGGACACCTGCGAACACCGGGGAGCTGTTTTTT
>once|TRBV5-1|.|TRBJ1-6|15
CASSLVPIGNSPLHF
TGCGCCAGCAGCTTGGTACCCATCGGGAATTCACCCCTCCACTTT
>.|TRBV19|TRBD1|TRBJ2-1|15
CASSETGTGYNEQFF
TGTGCCAGTAGCGAGACCGGGACAGGGTACAATGAGCAGTTCTTC
>.|TRBV19|TRBD1|TRBJ1-2|17
CASSINSGTGGTYGYTF
TGTGCCAGTAGTATCAACTCCGGGACAGGGGGGACCTATGGCTACACCTTC
>.|TRBV19|.|TRBJ1-2|15
CASNDRGAANYGYTF
TGTGCCAGTAACGACCGGGGGGCCGCTAACTATGGCTACACCTTC
>.|TRBV18|.|TRBJ2-2|16
CASSPQEQINTGELFF
TGTGCCAGCTCACCACAAGAACAGATTAACACCGGGGAGCTGTTTTTT
>.|TRBV3-1/TRBV3-2|TRBD1|TRBJ2-7|14
CASSQGQGLNEQYF
TGTGCCAGCAGCCAGGGACAGGGGTTGAACGAGCAGTACTTC
>.|TRBV27|.|TRBJ2-5|12
CASKTDQETQYF
TGTGCCAGCAAGACAGACCAAGAGACCCAGTACTTC
>.|TRBV7-2|TRBD2|TRBJ2-3|15
CASSWTSGGADTQYF
TGTGCCAGCAGCTGGACTAGCGGGGGGGCAGATACGCAGTATTTT
>.|TRBV19|.|TRBJ1-5|16
CASSIVGEGHNQPQHF
TGTGCCAGTAGTATAGTAGGGGAAGGGCACAATCAGCCCCAGCATTTT
>.|TRBV6-5|.|TRBJ1-3|15
CASRRKQGSGNTIYF
TGTGCCAGCAGGAGAAAACAGGGCTCTGGAAACACCATATATTTT
>.|TRBV11-3|TRBD2|TRBJ2-7|16
CATTKAGGTYSYEQYF
TGTGCCACCACTAAAGCGGGGGGTACCTACTCGTACGAGCAGTACTTC
>.|TRBV3-1/TRBV3-2|.|TRBJ1-6|14
CASSPWQDNSPLHF
TGTGCCAGCAGCCCCTGGCAGGATAATTCACCCCTCCACTTT
>few|TRBV28|TRBD1|TRBJ1-5|15
CASSSSTGVVQPQHF
TGTGCCAGCAGTTCATCCACAGGGGTGGTTCAGCCCCAGCATTTT
>.|TRBV10-1|TRBD2|TRBJ2-1|12
CASSDVAGVQFF
TGCGCCAGCAGTGACGTGGCGGGGGTGCAGTTCTTC
>few|TRBV2|TRBD2|TRBJ2-7|15
CASSGAMTSTYEQYF
TGTGCCAGCAGTGGAGCGATGACTAGCACCTACGAGCAGTACTTC
>.|TRBV5-1|.|TRBJ2-7|15
CASSLVLAFSYEQYF
TGCGCCAGCAGCTTGGTCCTAGCGTTTTCCTACGAGCAGTACTTC
>.|TRBV6-4|.|TRBJ2-1|14
CASSIEQGPYEQFF
TGTGCCAGCAGTATAGAACAGGGCCCCTATGAGCAGTTCTTC